The 27 T cell receptor beta chains below were found in one sample sequenced in a study of blood T cell repertoires in COVID-19. Sequencing used immunoSEQ multiplex PCR; TCRdb keeps in-frame clones, though not all of them. The data hold 90,000 to 120,000 clones, with 84% observed a single time. The sequenced sample consisted of peripheral blood. The receptors here all came from a human donor in a cohort sampled during active COVID-19.

V usage is TRBV28 and J usage is TRBJ1-1, with TRBD1 matching 10 bases. Germline CDR1 and CDR2: MDHEN and SYDVKM. The CDR3 is made up of 13 amino acids. Unmatched junction bases numbered 1, after V lost 6 bases and J lost 3 bases. For the CDR3, the DNA is TGTGCCAGCAGGGGGACAGGGGACACTGAAGCTTTCTTT. Amino acids: CASRGTGDTEAFF. Full variable domain (remainder filled in from reference TRBV28 and TRBJ1-1): DVKVTQSSRYLVKRTGEKVFLECVQDMDHENMFWYRQDPGLGLRLIYFSYDVKMKEKGDIPEGYSVSREKKERFSLILESASTNQTSMYLCASRGTGDTEAFFGQGTRLTVV.

A remark on this clone: The junction departs from the called germline gene at one end, perhaps through a read error. The V and J genes are TRBV5-1 and TRBJ1-2, with TRBD1 matching 7 bases. The germline gives CDR1 SGHRS, CDR2 YFSETQ. The length of the CDR3 is 13 residues. The CDR3 region has the DNA TGCGCCAGCAGTTTGGACAGGAACTATGGCTACACCTTC. It specifies CASSLDRNYGYTF.

The V gene is TRBV7-3, the J gene TRBJ2-7; weak D call: TRBD1 (5 bases). Germline V gene lookup returns CDR1 SGHTA and CDR2 FQGTGA. The V gene lost 2 bases and the J gene lost 5 bases, with 13 bases spanning the gap. The CDR3 consists of 14 residues. The CDR3 DNA follows: TGTGCCAGCAGCTTACAGGGCAGTTCAGACGAGCAGTACTTC. Its protein product is CASSLQGSSDEQYF.

The chain couples TRBV6-2 or TRBV6-3 to TRBJ2-7; a possible D gene is TRBD2 (6 bases). Germline V lookup: CDR1 MNHEY, CDR2 SVGEGT. The CDR3 runs to 15 residues. V was trimmed by 3 bases and J by 1 base, leaving 13 bases between them. CDR3 coding DNA: TGTGCCAGCAGTTATGCGCCGGCGGGATCCTACGAGCAGTACGTC. Translation: CASSYAPAGSYEQYV.

The chain employs TRBV21-1 and TRBJ1-2; the DNA was not used to check the table's D call, TRBD1. TRBV21-1 is assigned pseudogene status. The CDR3 has 17 residues. CDR3 DNA: TGTGCCAGCACTACCGACAGGGCTTTTCCCTCTTGGAATGGCTACACCTTC. It codes for CASTTDRAFPSWNGYTF.

In regard to this clone: The identical CDR3 is also encoded by other nucleotide sequences in the sample. This chain connects TRBV28 to TRBJ2-7; 8 bases align to TRBD1. This CDR3 region has 15 residues. Unmatched junction bases numbered 7, after V lost 5 bases and J lost 1 base. Germline CDR1 reads MDHEN; CDR2 reads SYDVKM. The CDR3 nucleotides read TGTGCCAGCAGTCCTCCGGGACAGGATTCCTACGAGCAGTACTTC. It is translated as CASSPPGQDSYEQYF.

The chain has TRBV9 and TRBJ2-2; 8 nucleotides line up with TRBD1. The CDR3 consists of 17 residues. The germline CDR1 and CDR2 sequences are SGDLS and YYNGEE. Germline trimming cut 3 bases from V and 4 bases from J; bases unmatched to any gene: 11. CDR3 region: CASSGGRGLSVTGELFF. CDR3 in DNA: TGTGCCAGCAGCGGAGGCAGGGGGCTCTCCGTCACCGGGGAGCTGTTTTTT.

V and J are TRBV6-2 or TRBV6-3 and TRBJ1-1; D not certain. V lost 5 bases, J lost 5 bases, and 6 bases lay in between. The CDR3 totals 11 residues. Germline assignment: CDR1 MNHEY and CDR2 SVGEGT. CDR3 protein: CASSGLTEAFF. CDR3 coding DNA: TGTGCCAGCAGTGGGCTTACTGAAGCTTTCTTT.

The chain couples TRBV14 to TRBJ2-5; TRBD2 agrees at 7 bases. J gave up 9 bases and V 1 base, and 23 bases lay outside the gene matches. In germline, CDR1 is SGHDN, CDR2 FVKESK. The CDR3 runs to 19 residues. The CDR3 DNA reads TGTGCCAGCAGCCAAGGGTTCTTACGGGGGAGGGAGGGATCTATGGCCCAGTACTTC. Residues: CASSQGFLRGREGSMAQYF.

The chain combines TRBV7-2 with TRBJ1-2; a weak D match, TRBD1 (6 bases). The CDR3 contains 15 residues. The V gene lost 1 base and the J gene lost 7 bases, with 16 bases spanning the gap. Germline V CDR1 and CDR2: SGHTA, FQGNSA. Here the CDR3 DNA reads TGTGCCAGCAGCTTAGAGGCCACAGGGATTTTTGGCTACACCTTC. Translated, it gives CASSLEATGIFGYTF. The full variable domain, rest sourced from reference TRBV7-2 and TRBJ1-2, is GAGVSQSPSNKVTEKGKDVELRCDPISGHTALYWYRQSLGQGLEFLIYFQGNSAPDKSGLPSDRFSAERTGGSVSTLTIQRTQQEDSAVYLCASSLEATGIFGYTFGSGTRLTVV.

V and J are TRBV4-3 and TRBJ2-1; 13 bases map to TRBD2. The CDR3 runs 15 residues. The germline CDR1 and CDR2 sequences are LGHNA and YSLEER. V lost 4 bases to trimming and J lost 5 bases; unmatched junction nucleotides: 2. CDR3 nucleotides: TGCGCCAGCAGCCTCGGGACTAGCGGGAACAATGAGCAGTTCTTC. This encodes CASSLGTSGNNEQFF.

This chain connects TRBV27 to TRBJ2-7; 9 nucleotides match TRBD1. The trim removed 6 bases at V and 6 bases at J, leaving 6 bases unmatched. Per the germline V gene, CDR1 is MNHEY and CDR2 is SMNVEV (reference sequence). CDR3 length: 13 amino acids. The CDR3 sequence is CASRGTGKGEQYF. The CDR3 bases are TGTGCCAGCAGGGGGACAGGGAAGGGCGAGCAGTACTTC.

A single count supports this clone. This chain joins TRBV11-1 and TRBJ2-7; 7 positions agree with TRBD1. The CDR3 sequence is 14 residues long. Unmatched junction bases numbered 6, after V lost 5 bases and J lost 2 bases. CDR1 and CDR2 from the germline V gene are SGHAT and FQDESV (reference sequence). Here the CDR3 DNA reads TGTGCCAGCAGCCCCTGGGACAGAGCCTACGAGCAGTACTTC. Protein: CASSPWDRAYEQYF.

This rearrangement joins TRBV9 to TRBJ2-7, with a tentative D call TRBD1 (6 bases). The germline V gene has CDR1 SGDLS and CDR2 YYNGEE. The CDR3 loop spans 15 amino acids. Trimming removed 2 bases at V and 2 bases at J, with 14 bases between. Here the CDR3 DNA reads TGTGCCAGCAGCGTCCGATGGGACACCGCCTACGAGCAGTACTTC. Encoded protein: CASSVRWDTAYEQYF.

The gene calls are TRBV3-1 (or the pseudogene TRBV3-2) and TRBJ1-1; no reliable D call. The germline gives CDR1 LGHDT, CDR2 YNNKEL (reference sequence). The CDR3 extends over 13 amino acids. Deletions cut 6 bases from V and 10 bases from J, with 18 bases between. The CDR3 bases are TGTGCCAGCAGTGAGACGTCCGGGGTTGGAGCTTTCTTT. Translating it yields CASSETSGVGAFF.

V and J are TRBV18 and TRBJ2-3; no clear D gene. Trimming stripped 6 bases from V and 2 bases from J, with 6 bases between. This CDR3 contains 12 residues. Germline V gives CDR1 KGHSH, CDR2 LQKENI. The CDR3 region has the DNA TGTGCCAGCTCTACAGACACAGATACGCAGTATTTT. Translating it yields CASSTDTDTQYF.

In its sample, this clone was seen once. CDR3 in amino acids: CATCWTGWNSGNTIYF. The CDR3 DNA is TGTGCCACCTGTTGGACAGGGTGGAACTCTGGAAACACCATATATTTT. J is TRBJ1-3 and V is TRBV24-1; 8 bases match TRBD1. Germline CDR1 reads KGHDR; CDR2 reads SFDVKD. Trimming removed 9 bases from V and 0 bases from J; junction bases left unmatched: 9. This CDR3 has 16 amino acids.

V usage is TRBV6-6 and J usage is TRBJ2-7, with 9 bases matching TRBD1. CDR1 and CDR2 (germline): MNHNY, SVGAGI (reference sequence). The CDR3 sequence is 15 residues long. V lost 5 bases, J lost 7 bases, and 12 bases stayed unmatched. In DNA, the CDR3 is TGTGCCAGCAGTCCACGGACAGGGGCCGAGGGAGAGCAGTACTTC. This codes for CASSPRTGAEGEQYF.

This clone was counted once. This rearrangement joins TRBV11-2 to TRBJ2-1; TRBD2 matches 8 bases. V was clipped by 4 bases and J by 1 base; unmatched bases: 3. There are 15 residues in the CDR3. Germline V gives CDR1 SGHAT, CDR2 FQNNGV. CDR3 DNA: TGTGCCAGCAGCTCCCGGGGGGGGTCCTACAATGAGCAGTTCTTC. This codes for CASSSRGGSYNEQFF.

The chain recombines TRBV7-8 with TRBJ1-1; D might be TRBD1 (6 bases). This CDR3 has 15 residues. CDR1 is SGHVS and CDR2 is FQNEAQ in the germline V gene. Trimming took 5 bases from V and 0 from J, leaving 13 bases between them. CDR3 sequence: CASSEQGVMNTEAFF. DNA of the CDR3: TGTGCCAGCAGCGAACAGGGTGTGATGAACACTGAAGCTTTCTTT.

The chain uses TRBV5-5 and TRBJ2-7, with a tentative D call TRBD2 (6 bases). The V end lost 2 bases, the J end lost 3 bases, and 21 bases lay between the germline ends. The CDR3 consists of 17 residues. The germline CDR1 and CDR2 sequences are SGHKS and YYEKEE (reference sequence). CDR3 amino acids: CASSFPTERVSRYEQYF. DNA of the CDR3: TGTGCCAGCAGCTTTCCGACAGAGCGGGTCTCTCGCTACGAGCAGTACTTC. Full variable domain (rest looked up from reference TRBV5-5 and TRBJ2-7): DAGVTQSPTHLIKTRGQQVTLRCSPISGHKSVSWYQQVLGQGPQFIFQYYEKEERGRGNFPDRFSARQFPNYSSELNVNALLLGDSALYLCASSFPTERVSRYEQYFGPGTRLTVT.

The table lists this clone with a few counts. CDR3 in amino acids: CASSRLGGRNNEQFF. The DNA for the CDR3 is TGTGCCAGCTCGCGACTGGGCGGGAGGAACAATGAGCAGTTCTTC. V gene TRBV11-2 combines with J gene TRBJ2-1; TRBD2 aligns across 8 bases. This CDR3 has 15 residues. Germline loops: CDR1 SGHAT, CDR2 FQNNGV. Losses at the gene ends were 8 bases for V and 5 bases for J; bases not matched to a gene: 11.

CDR3 coding DNA: TGTGCCACCAGCAGTCTACAGGGGGAGCAGTACTTC. It yields the protein CATSSLQGEQYF. This sequence joins TRBV15 and TRBJ2-7, with 7 bases that match TRBD1. The CDR3 has 12 amino acids. The germline CDR1 and CDR2 sequences are LNHNV and YYDKDF (reference sequence). Trimming cost V 3 bases and J 7 bases; bases outside gene matches: 3.

The chain couples TRBV6-6 to TRBJ2-2; TRBD2 aligns across 9 bases. The ends lost 8 bases at V and 6 bases at J; junction bases unmatched: 10. CDR3 length: 15 residues. CDR1 MNHNY and CDR2 SVGAGI come from the germline V gene (reference sequence). CDR3 loop: CASGQYSGRAGELFF. The CDR3 DNA reads as TGTGCCAGCGGACAGTATAGCGGGAGAGCCGGGGAGCTGTTTTTT.

The chain employs TRBV21-1 and TRBJ1-4; TRBD1, as called in the table, went unchecked against the DNA. TRBV21-1 is classified as a pseudogene. The CDR3 loop spans 18 amino acids. For the CDR3, the DNA is TGTGCCAGCCCCGCGGGACAGGGGGTTCCATTTCGGGTTGAAAAACTGTTTTTT. Translating gives CASPAGQGVPFRVEKLFF.

The chain joins TRBV7-3 to TRBJ2-1; D is possibly TRBD1 (5 bases). CDR3 length: 13 amino acids. Trimming pared 5 bases from V and 4 bases from J, leaving 9 bases between. Per the germline V gene, CDR1 is SGHTA and CDR2 is FQGTGA. CDR3 region: CASSDDSYNEQFF. DNA of the CDR3: TGTGCCAGCAGCGACGACAGTTACAATGAGCAGTTCTTC.

The V and J genes are TRBV7-2 and TRBJ1-1; the D is unclear. V was trimmed by 5 bases and J by 0 bases, leaving 16 bases between them. This CDR3 spans 16 amino acids. From germline, CDR1 is SGHTA and CDR2 FQGNSA. The DNA for the CDR3 is TGTGCCAGCAGCATCCGTTTCGGGGTCCTGAACACTGAAGCTTTCTTT. As protein: CASSIRFGVLNTEAFF.